These T cell receptor beta chains were read from a single sample in a study of T cells in localized non-small cell lung cancer. Generated by immunoSEQ multiplex PCR, the TCRdb table keeps only in-frame clones and is missing some. The data hold 1,500 to 2,000 clones, with around a fifth observed a single time. This material consisted of lung tumor tissue, taken before any cancer treatment. These receptors originate from a woman aged 35 to 70 with stage I lung adenocarcinoma. Both conserved end residues are part of each CDR3. The order of the fields is CDR3 length, D gene, clone size, V gene, J gene, CDR3 protein, CDR3 DNA. D genes are given only for firm matches. Rows give clone size only sometimes, using once, few, many, or a class for an expanded clone.

length: 14
D: -
size: -
V: TRBV11-3
J: TRBJ2-7
CDR3: CASSLTPGSYEQYF
DNA: TGTGCCAGCAGCTTGACCCCCGGGTCGTACGAGCAGTACTTC

length: 13
D: -
size: medium-sized
V: TRBV10-3
J: TRBJ1-2
CDR3: CAISESVNYGYTF
DNA: TGTGCCATCAGTGAGTCCGTGAATTATGGCTACACCTTC

length: 15
D: TRBD1
size: few
V: TRBV28
J: TRBJ1-3
CDR3: CASSLSGGQGNTIYF
DNA: TGTGCCAGCAGCCTTTCAGGGGGGCAAGGAAACACCATATATTTT

length: 16
D: -
size: few
V: TRBV28
J: TRBJ1-2
CDR3: CASSLGGGGTLYGYTF
DNA: TGTGCCAGCAGTTTAGGGGGCGGGGGTACACTCTATGGCTACACCTTC

length: 12
D: TRBD2
size: -
V: TRBV6-8
J: TRBJ2-7
CDR3: CAVGAPGGQQYF
DNA: TGTGCCGTTGGGGCCCCGGGGGGGCAGCAGTACTTC

length: 16
D: -
size: -
V: TRBV6-8
J: TRBJ2-2
CDR3: CASSALGWSGTGELFF
DNA: TGTGCCAGCAGTGCCTTAGGGTGGTCTGGTACCGGGGAGCTGTTTTTT

length: 14
D: -
size: -
V: TRBV6-8
J: TRBJ2-1
CDR3: CASSRGFQINEQFF
DNA: TGTGCCAGCAGTAGGGGGTTCCAAATCAATGAGCAGTTCTTC

length: 14
D: -
size: -
V: TRBV6-8
J: TRBJ1-5
CDR3: CASTGNSGNQPQHF
DNA: TGTGCCAGCACCGGCAACTCGGGCAATCAGCCCCAGCATTTT

length: 14
D: -
size: -
V: TRBV30
J: TRBJ1-5
CDR3: CAWREGESNQPQHF
DNA: TGTGCCTGGAGGGAGGGAGAGAGCAATCAGCCCCAGCATTTT

length: 16
D: TRBD2
size: -
V: TRBV11-3
J: TRBJ2-7
CDR3: CASSQGSGGSSYEQYF
DNA: TGTGCCAGCAGCCAAGGTAGCGGGGGGAGCTCCTACGAGCAGTACTTC

length: 15
D: TRBD2
size: -
V: TRBV5-1
J: TRBJ2-5
CDR3: CASSRVGGSQETQYF
DNA: TGCGCCAGCAGCCGGGTGGGCGGGAGCCAAGAGACCCAGTACTTC

length: 19
D: TRBD2
size: -
V: TRBV11-3
J: TRBJ2-1
CDR3: CASSLGRGAGKSSYNEQFF
DNA: TGTGCCAGCAGCTTAGGGCGAGGAGCGGGGAAGAGCTCCTACAATGAGCAGTTCTTC

length: 17
D: TRBD1
size: -
V: TRBV30
J: TRBJ1-1
CDR3: CAWSRHQGQANSVEAFF
DNA: TGTGCCTGGAGCCGACACCAAGGACAGGCGAACAGTGTGGAAGCTTTCTTT

length: 16
D: -
size: few
V: TRBV6-1
J: TRBJ2-5
CDR3: CASSEEGWGLRGTQYF
DNA: TGTGCCAGCAGTGAAGAGGGTTGGGGCTTAAGAGGGACCCAGTACTTC

length: 13
D: -
size: -
V: TRBV7-2
J: TRBJ1-1
CDR3: CASSLVGVQEAFF
DNA: TGTGCCAGCAGCTTAGTGGGGGTTCAAGAAGCTTTCTTT

length: 14
D: -
size: -
V: TRBV18
J: TRBJ2-5
CDR3: CASSPPSGWETQYF
DNA: TGTGCCAGCTCACCACCTTCAGGGTGGGAGACCCAGTACTTC

length: 14
D: -
size: few
V: TRBV11-3
J: TRBJ2-2
CDR3: CASSLEGTTGELFF
DNA: TGTGCCAGCAGCTTAGAGGGAACCACCGGGGAGCTGTTTTTT

length: 15
D: -
size: -
V: TRBV12-2
J: TRBJ2-3
CDR3: CASTYRGLNTDTQYF
DNA: TGTGCCAGTACTTACAGGGGGCTTAACACAGATACGCAGTATTTT

length: 15
D: -
size: -
V: TRBV6-8
J: TRBJ1-1
CDR3: CASRPTPSMNTEAFF
DNA: TGTGCCAGCAGACCCACTCCAAGTATGAACACTGAAGCTTTCTTT